The next 11 T cell receptor beta chains were all read from a single sample in a study of T-cell reconstitution after alpha-beta-depleted transplantation in children. TCRbeta library preparation incorporated unique molecular identifiers. MiXCR, run by TCRdb on the PCR reads, gives a single entry per CDR3 protein. The table shows approximately 350,000 distinct CDR3 sequences, with 15% to 20% occurring only once. The specimen was PBMCs, mostly from graft donor cells, collected 360 days after TCRalphabeta/CD19-depleted stem cell transplant. The receptors originated from a male patient aged 2 to 10 who had a stem cell transplant for acute lymphoblastic leukemia, so the T cells may come from the graft donor.

This clonotype was recorded many times. V is TRBV27 and J is TRBJ2-7; either TRBD1 or TRBD2 may fit D (6 bases each). The CDR3 is 15 residues long. Looked up from germline, CDR1 is MNHEY and CDR2 is SMNVEV (reference sequence). Trimming pared 8 bases from V and 3 bases from J, leaving 20 bases between. This CDR3 is CASRRGSGDLYEQYF. The CDR3 DNA is TGTGCCAGCCGCAGGGGTAGCGGAGACCTCTACGAGCAGTACTTC.

This clonotype was observed at least ten times. J is TRBJ2-3 and V is TRBV28; D is undetermined. This CDR3 spans 15 amino acids. V was shortened by 2 bases and J by 3 bases, with 12 bases between the two germline ends. The germline gives CDR1 MDHEN, CDR2 SYDVKM. The CDR3 region has the DNA TGTGCCAGCAGTTTAGGGCCTATCCGTACAGATACGCAGTATTTT. Translating gives CASSLGPIRTDTQYF.

The V call is TRBV4-3, the J call TRBJ2-2; 8 nucleotides line up with TRBD1. CDR3 length: 15 residues. Looked up from germline, CDR1 is LGHNA and CDR2 is YSLEER. The J segment lost 9 bases and the V segment lost 0 bases, leaving 6 bases of the junction unmatched. The CDR3 nucleotides are TGCGCCAGCAGCCAAGATCGAGACAGGGGACGGGAGCTGTTTTTT. This codes for CASSQDRDRGRELFF.

The sample holds a few counts of this clonotype. The V call is TRBV29-1, the J call TRBJ2-3, with D tentatively TRBD2 (6 bases). V was cut by 3 bases and J by 3 bases, with 22 bases left in between. The CDR3 is made up of 17 amino acids. Looked up from germline, CDR1 is SQVTM and CDR2 is ANQGSEA. CDR3 amino acids: CSVEGLQAEGGTDTQYF. CDR3 bases: TGCAGCGTTGAGGGCCTCCAGGCGGAGGGCGGGACAGATACGCAGTATTTT.

This clonotype came up many times. V gene TRBV6-5 combines with J gene TRBJ2-3; TRBD1 agrees at 7 bases. V lost 4 bases and J lost 3; bases outside the gene matches: 7. Germline values: CDR1 MNHEY, CDR2 SVGAGI. The length of the CDR3 is 15 residues. CDR3 DNA: TGTGCCAGCAGTTTAGGGGGCATGAGGACAGATACGCAGTATTTT. It is translated as CASSLGGMRTDTQYF.

The V gene is TRBV4-3, the J gene TRBJ2-7, with unresolved D. Trimming left V 1 base short and J 1 base short, with 11 bases between. In germline, CDR1 is LGHNA, CDR2 YSLEER. This CDR3 is built from 15 residues. The CDR3 region is CASSQVLVQSYEQYF. In nucleotides, the CDR3 is TGCGCCAGCAGCCAAGTGCTGGTTCAGTCCTACGAGCAGTACTTC.

The sample holds many counts of this clonotype. The chain carries TRBV20-1 and TRBJ2-7, with D possibly TRBD2 on 5 matching bases. Germline CDR1 and CDR2: DFQATT and SNEGSKA (reference sequence). The CDR3 length is 14 residues. Trimming left V 4 bases short and J 0 bases short, with 13 bases between. CDR3 DNA: TGCAGTGCTACACCGGCGGGTAGCTCCTACGAGCAGTACTTC. It codes for CSATPAGSSYEQYF.

The chain links TRBV20-1 to TRBJ2-3; no reliable D call. The CDR3 is made up of 13 amino acids. Trimming left V 7 bases short and J 4 bases short, with 15 bases between. Germline lookup yields CDR1 DFQATT and CDR2 SNEGSKA (reference sequence). As DNA, the CDR3 is TGCAGTGGAAAAGGTTTTGCGGCAGATACGCAGTATTTT. It yields the protein CSGKGFAADTQYF.

The gene calls are TRBV12-3 or TRBV12-4 and TRBJ2-5; a weak D match, TRBD2 (6 bases). Trimming took 3 bases from V and 4 from J, leaving 18 bases between them. CDR3 length equals 16 residues. CDR3 region: CASSLLEGFILETQYF. CDR3 bases: TGTGCCAGCAGTTTGTTGGAGGGGTTCATTTTAGAGACCCAGTACTTC.

This clonotype was counted only a few times. The chain links TRBV6-1 to TRBJ2-7; the match to TRBD2 covers 10 bases. The CDR3 is made up of 14 amino acids. The V gene end was trimmed by 6 bases and the J gene end by 1 base; junction bases not matched to a gene: 3. CDR1 and CDR2 from the germline V gene are MNHNS and SASEGT. The CDR3 loop reads CASSELAGSYEQYF. CDR3 nucleotide sequence: TGTGCCAGCAGCGAACTAGCGGGGTCCTACGAGCAGTACTTC.

In its sample, this clonotype was seen a few times. The gene calls are TRBV6-2 or TRBV6-3 and TRBJ2-1; 11 nucleotides match TRBD2. V dropped 5 bases and J dropped 6; count of bases not matched to a gene: 9. The CDR3 consists of 16 residues. Germline CDR1 is MNHEY and CDR2 is SVGEGT. This chain's CDR3 is CASSSSLAGEGNEQFF. For the CDR3, the DNA is TGTGCCAGCAGTAGCTCACTAGCGGGAGAGGGCAATGAGCAGTTCTTC.